The 28 T cell receptor beta chains below all came from one sample that was sequenced in a study of T cell responses to AZD1222 COVID-19 vaccine. Sequenced by immunoSEQ multiplex PCR; TCRdb stores in-frame clones only, minus some. Among 95,000 to 150,000 clones listed, 80% to 95% were seen once. Specimen: peripheral blood, collected 28 days after the second AZD1222 dose. The receptors shown here come from an adult who received the AZD1222 COVID-19 vaccine.

The chain joins TRBV5-1 to TRBJ1-3; possibly TRBD1 for D (5 bases). Germline CDR1 is SGHRS and CDR2 is YFSETQ. Trimming shortened V by 2 bases and J by 6 bases, and 15 bases separated the two germline ends. CDR3 length: 15 amino acids. The CDR3 bases are TGCGCCAGCAGCTTCGGGGGTAATCAAATAAACACCATATATTTT. It codes for CASSFGGNQINTIYF. Full variable domain (rest looked up from reference TRBV5-1 and TRBJ1-3): KAGVTQTPRYLIKTRGQQVTLSCSPISGHRSVSWYQQTPGQGLQFLFEYFSETQRNKGNFPGRFSGRQFSNSRSEMNVSTLELGDSALYLCASSFGGNQINTIYFGEGSWLTVV.

The chain links TRBV29-1 to TRBJ2-5, with D perhaps matching TRBD2 (6 bases). CDR3 size: 14 residues. CDR1 is SQVTM, CDR2 ANQGSEA, per germline. Trimming took 6 bases from V and 4 from J, leaving 18 bases between them. CDR3 sequence (DNA): TGCAGCGTCAGCCGGGACTCACGTGGAGAGACCCAGTACTTC. Residues: CSVSRDSRGETQYF.

J is TRBJ2-7 and V is TRBV5-6; D remains unclear. Looked up from germline, CDR1 is SGHDT and CDR2 is YYEEEE. Trimming removed 1 base from V and 0 bases from J, with 11 bases in between. The CDR3 is 15 residues long. The chain's CDR3 is CASSLTAVSSYEQYF. The CDR3 coding sequence is TGTGCCAGCAGCTTGACGGCGGTAAGCTCCTACGAGCAGTACTTC.

The chain recombines TRBV27 with TRBJ2-1; perhaps TRBD1 as D (5 bases). The CDR3 extends over 14 amino acids. Germline V gene lookup returns CDR1 MNHEY and CDR2 SMNVEV (reference sequence). Trimming cost V 4 bases and J 6 bases, with 13 bases left between them. The CDR3 DNA is TGTGCCAGCAGTTCAAAAGCGCAGGGCAATGAGCAGTTCTTC. This codes for CASSSKAQGNEQFF.

The rearrangement links TRBV7-9 to TRBJ1-1; D not certain. Germline CDR1 is SEHNR and CDR2 is FQNEAQ (reference sequence). V was clipped by 1 base and J by 7 bases, with 13 bases between them. The CDR3 is 14 amino acids. The CDR3 is CASSLGQVNDEAFF. Here the CDR3 DNA reads TGTGCCAGCAGCTTAGGTCAGGTGAACGATGAAGCTTTCTTT.

This chain connects TRBV27 to TRBJ1-1, with D maybe TRBD1 (6 bases). This CDR3 spans 16 amino acids. V was shortened by 1 base and J by 0 bases, with 12 bases between the two germline ends. Germline V gives CDR1 MNHEY, CDR2 SMNVEV (reference sequence). Here the CDR3 reads CASSLYSTGMNTEAFF. The CDR3, as DNA: TGTGCCAGCAGTTTATATTCCACAGGGATGAACACTGAAGCTTTCTTT.

This chain links TRBV11-3 with TRBJ1-1, with a possible D match to TRBD1 (5 bases). CDR3 length: 14 amino acids. Trimming took off 5 bases at V and 1 base at J, with 11 bases between the two ends. Germline CDR1 SGHNT, CDR2 YENEEA. CDR3 DNA: TGTGCCAGCAGCCGGGGCGGGCCGAACACTGAAGCTTTCTTT. It codes for CASSRGGPNTEAFF.

The V call is TRBV28, the J call TRBJ2-1; D remains unclear. The V gene lost 5 bases and the J gene lost 13 bases, with 15 bases spanning the gap. The length of the CDR3 is 12 residues. Germline CDR1 MDHEN, CDR2 SYDVKM. The CDR3 sequence: CASSPGPFLQFF. The CDR3 nucleotides are TGTGCCAGCAGTCCCGGGCCCTTCCTCCAGTTCTTC.

The gene calls are TRBV11-3 and TRBJ2-3; D is undetermined. The CDR3 consists of 13 residues. V lost 5 bases and J 1 base, leaving 7 bases between the germline ends. From germline, CDR1 is SGHNT and CDR2 YENEEA. The CDR3, as DNA: TGTGCCAGCAGCATACGCCGCACAGATACGCAGTATTTT. Its translation: CASSIRRTDTQYF.

V gene TRBV6-5 combines with J gene TRBJ2-4; no firm D call. Trimming shortened V by 7 bases and J by 0 bases, and 13 bases separated the two germline ends. This CDR3 is 15 amino acids long. CDR1 and CDR2 from the germline V gene are MNHEY and SVGAGI. The CDR3 loop reads CASISSRGAKNIQYF. Written as DNA, the CDR3 is TGTGCCAGCATTTCTTCCAGAGGAGCCAAAAACATTCAGTACTTC.

The CDR3, as DNA: TGTGCCAGCAGCATAAGCAGGGGGAACTACGAGCAGTACTTC. As protein: CASSISRGNYEQYF. The chain couples TRBV11-3 to TRBJ2-7; 7 nucleotides align to TRBD1. This CDR3 comprises 14 residues. V dropped 5 bases and J dropped 3; count of bases not matched to a gene: 7. CDR1 SGHNT and CDR2 YENEEA come from the germline V gene.

The CDR3 is CASREGQYPYEQYF. The CDR3 nucleotides are TGTGCCAGCAGGGAGGGACAATACCCCTACGAGCAGTACTTC. The V and J genes are TRBV2 and TRBJ2-7; tentatively, D is TRBD1 or TRBD2 (6 bases each). From germline, CDR1 is SNHLY and CDR2 FYNNEI. CDR3 length: 14 amino acids. Deletions cut 6 bases from V and 2 bases from J, with 14 bases between.

The chain links TRBV10-3 to TRBJ1-1, with 10 positions matching TRBD1. Losses at the gene ends were 4 bases for V and 3 bases for J; bases not matched to a gene: 5. The CDR3 loop spans 15 amino acids. The germline V gene encodes CDR1 ENHRY and CDR2 SYGVKD. In nucleotides, the CDR3 is TGTGCCATCAGTGGCGCCGGGACAGGGGACACTGAAGCTTTCTTT. Amino acid sequence: CAISGAGTGDTEAFF.

This clone is categorized as medium-sized. The rearrangement joins TRBV5-4 to TRBJ2-7; tentative D call: TRBD2 (6 bases). This CDR3 contains 13 residues. Germline lookup yields CDR1 SGHNT and CDR2 YYREEE (reference sequence). CDR3 protein: CASGLRGSYEQYF. The DNA for the CDR3 is TGTGCGAGCGGGTTGCGGGGTAGCTACGAGCAGTACTTC.

The gene calls are TRBV6-5 and TRBJ1-3, with a tentative D call TRBD1 (5 bases). CDR3 length: 14 amino acids. Trimming stripped 2 bases from V and 5 bases from J, with 10 bases between. Per germline, CDR1 MNHEY and CDR2 SVGAGI. CDR3 sequence reads: CASSYGAGRNTIYF. The CDR3 DNA sequence: TGTGCCAGCAGTTACGGGGCTGGAAGAAACACCATATATTTT.

The gene calls are TRBV27 and TRBJ1-2; D not certain. V shed 2 bases and J shed 4 bases, with 8 bases lying between them. CDR1 is MNHEY and CDR2 is SMNVEV in the germline V gene (reference sequence). CDR3 length: 13 amino acids. The CDR3 loop is CASSLRGIYGYTF. In nucleotides, the CDR3 is TGTGCCAGCAGTTTACGGGGAATCTATGGCTACACCTTC.

The chain uses TRBV6-5 and TRBJ1-6; D possibly corresponds to TRBD1 (6 bases). Germline V gene sequence: CDR1 MNHEY, CDR2 SVGAGI. This CDR3 contains 15 residues. Trimming took 5 bases from V and 7 from J, leaving 15 bases between them. CDR3 residues: CASSPPRGLNSPLHF. The DNA for the CDR3 is TGTGCCAGCAGTCCCCCCCGGGGGCTAAATTCACCCCTCCACTTT.

J is TRBJ2-3 and V is TRBV7-2; TRBD2 agrees at 8 bases. Germline V gene lookup returns CDR1 SGHTA and CDR2 FQGNSA. With 2 bases clipped from V and 0 bases from J, the junction kept 1 base outside the gene matches. This CDR3 contains 15 residues. For the CDR3, the DNA is TGTGCCAGCAGCTTATCTAGCGGGAGCACAGATACGCAGTATTTT. It translates to CASSLSSGSTDTQYF.

This chain links TRBV5-6 with TRBJ1-1, with D unresolved. CDR1 and CDR2 (germline): SGHDT, YYEEEE. The CDR3 is 14 residues long. V was trimmed by 4 bases and J by 1 base, leaving 11 bases between them. The CDR3 reads CASSAWIENTEAFF. For the CDR3, the DNA is TGTGCCAGCAGCGCGTGGATCGAGAACACTGAAGCTTTCTTT.

The chain employs TRBV19 and TRBJ2-7, with D perhaps matching TRBD1 (5 bases). The CDR3 has 15 amino acids. Trimming pared 3 bases from V and 2 bases from J, leaving 14 bases between. Germline V gene lookup returns CDR1 LNHDA and CDR2 SQIVND (reference sequence). The CDR3 DNA reads TGTGCCAGTAGTATCTCCAGTCCAGGGACCTACGAGCAGTACTTC. It codes for CASSISSPGTYEQYF.

The chain uses TRBV28 and TRBJ2-6; no clear D gene. The germline V gene encodes CDR1 MDHEN and CDR2 SYDVKM. The CDR3 consists of 17 residues. Trimming shortened V by 2 bases and J by 0 bases, and 11 bases separated the two germline ends. The CDR3 is CASSLLPGLSGANVLTF. The CDR3 DNA is TGTGCCAGCAGTTTACTCCCGGGCCTCTCTGGGGCCAACGTCCTGACTTTC. Based on the CDR3 plus reference TRBV28 and TRBJ2-6, the full variable domain is DVKVTQSSRYLVKRTGEKVFLECVQDMDHENMFWYRQDPGLGLRLIYFSYDVKMKEKGDIPEGYSVSREKKERFSLILESASTNQTSMYLCASSLLPGLSGANVLTFGAGSRLTVL.

This clone was seen a single time. The chain uses TRBV19 and TRBJ1-4, with D perhaps matching TRBD1 (5 bases). Germline values: CDR1 LNHDA, CDR2 SQIVND (reference sequence). This CDR3 comprises 15 residues. Trimming left V 2 bases short and J 0 bases short, with 7 bases between. CDR3 loop: CASSIWDATNEKLFF. In DNA, the CDR3 is TGTGCCAGTAGTATATGGGACGCAACTAATGAAAAACTGTTTTTT.

Only one count was recorded for this clone. The chain joins TRBV10-2 to TRBJ1-4; D might be TRBD1 (5 bases). The CDR3 sequence is 17 residues long. From germline, CDR1 is WSHSY and CDR2 SAAADI. The germline V and J ends were trimmed by 0 bases and 7 bases, with 18 bases remaining between them. The DNA of the CDR3 is TGCGCCAGCAGTGAGTCAACGACGGGGGTCAATCTTGAAAAACTGTTTTTT. The encoded protein is CASSESTTGVNLEKLFF.

This clone was recorded only once. The rearrangement links TRBV21-1 to TRBJ2-3; the table's D call TRBD2 went unverified against the DNA. TRBV21-1 is a pseudogene. The CDR3 sequence is 16 residues long. The DNA of the CDR3 is TGTGCCAGCAGCCTCCGGACTAGCGGAAGCACAGATACGCAGTATTTT. Its translation: CASSLRTSGSTDTQYF.

About this clone: This specimen includes other DNA sequences encoding the same CDR3. This chain links TRBV12-3 or TRBV12-4 with TRBJ2-1, with D unclear. CDR3 length: 12 amino acids. The V end was cut by 1 base, the J end by 8 bases, with 6 bases between. The DNA of the CDR3 is TGTGCCAGCAGTTTAGGGCGAGATGAGCAGTTCTTC. It translates to CASSLGRDEQFF.

The V call is TRBV18, the J call TRBJ1-5; D gene ambiguous. V shed 5 bases and J shed 5 bases, with 10 bases lying between them. Germline CDR1 reads KGHSH; CDR2 reads LQKENI. The CDR3 extends over 13 amino acids. CDR3 in amino acids: CASSSQRDQPQHF. The CDR3 DNA is TGTGCCAGCTCATCACAAAGAGATCAGCCCCAGCATTTT.

The chain couples TRBV7-2 to TRBJ2-5, with a possible D match to TRBD2 (5 bases). V shed 1 base and J shed 1 base, with 13 bases lying between them. Germline V gene lookup returns CDR1 SGHTA and CDR2 FQGNSA. The CDR3 covers 16 residues. The CDR3 coding sequence is TGTGCCAGCAGCTTAGGCACGCGGGCCCTCCAAGAGACCCAGTACTTC. Its protein is CASSLGTRALQETQYF.

This chain uses TRBV2 with TRBJ1-1, with 7 bases matching TRBD1. V gave up 6 bases and J gave up 1 base; unmatched junction bases: 2. The CDR3 length is 13 residues. Looked up from germline, CDR1 is SNHLY and CDR2 is FYNNEI. For the CDR3, the DNA is TGTGCCAGCAGAAGGGGGCGGAACACTGAAGCTTTCTTT. Its translation: CASRRGRNTEAFF. Full variable domain (rest looked up from reference TRBV2 and TRBJ1-1): EPEVTQTPSHQVTQMGQEVILRCVPISNHLYFYWYRQILGQKVEFLVSFYNNEISEKSEIFDDQFSVERPDGSNFTLKIRSTKLEDSAMYFCASRRGRNTEAFFGQGTRLTVV.